Presented here are 11 T cell receptor beta chains from one specimen sequenced in a study of T cell changes during pregnancy in multiple sclerosis. Some clones are missing from TCRdb's copy, which holds only in-frame ones; the method was immunoSEQ multiplex PCR. Of 25,000 to 30,000 clones in the sample, around 86% were seen once. The sequencing here drew on CD4+ T cells from peripheral blood mononuclear cells, taken in the first trimester of pregnancy. The receptor source for this set is a female donor in good health, enrolled as a control in a pregnancy study.

The rearrangement links TRBV6-5 to TRBJ2-3, with D maybe TRBD2 (5 bases). Germline-derived CDR1 and CDR2 are MNHEY and SVGAGI. There are 16 residues in the CDR3. Trimming took off 0 bases at V and 3 bases at J, with 13 bases between the two ends. CDR3 sequence reads: CASSYSWASFTDTQYF. For the CDR3, the DNA is TGTGCCAGCAGTTACTCGTGGGCTAGCTTTACAGATACGCAGTATTTT.

The V call is TRBV11-1, the J call TRBJ2-5, with a tentative D call TRBD1 (6 bases). Germline V gene lookup returns CDR1 SGHAT and CDR2 FQDESV (reference sequence). The V and J ends lost 3 bases and 5 bases respectively, with 10 bases between them. The CDR3 runs to 13 residues. The CDR3 loop reads CASSFGGRETQYF. In nucleotides, the CDR3 is TGTGCCAGCAGCTTTGGGGGCCGGGAGACCCAGTACTTC.

The CDR3 DNA sequence: TGTGCCATTCCCAGGACAGGGGATAGCAATCAGCCCCAGCATTTT. This translates into CAIPRTGDSNQPQHF. The V and J genes are TRBV25-1 and TRBJ1-5; 9 bases agree with TRBD1. Germline CDR1 MGHDK, CDR2 SYGVNS. After removal of 10 bases from V and 0 bases from J, the junction contained 7 bases not matched to a gene. This CDR3 has 15 amino acids.

V is TRBV4-3 and J is TRBJ2-7; D not resolved. Germline CDR1 and CDR2: LGHNA and YSLEER. V was cut by 1 base and J by 3 bases, with 16 bases left in between. The CDR3 is 16 amino acids. The CDR3 coding sequence is TGCGCCAGCAGCCAAGCCCTAGACTCTTCTGGCTACGAGCAGTACTTC. Its protein product is CASSQALDSSGYEQYF.

The chain employs TRBV27 and TRBJ2-1, with TRBD2 identical over 9 bases. CDR3 size: 16 residues. Germline CDR1 is MNHEY and CDR2 is SMNVEV (reference sequence). Trimming at V came to 5 bases and at J to 1 base, leaving 6 bases not matched to a gene. Here the CDR3 DNA reads TGTGCCAGCAGTACGGCGGGGGGGCTGTCCTACAATGAGCAGTTCTTC. Protein: CASSTAGGLSYNEQFF.

V is TRBV10-3 and J is TRBJ1-1; D is unresolved. The V gene lost 4 bases and the J gene lost 0 bases, with 6 bases spanning the gap. Germline V gives CDR1 ENHRY, CDR2 SYGVKD. The CDR3 sequence is 13 residues long. This CDR3 reads CAISALLNTEAFF. The CDR3 DNA reads as TGTGCCATCAGTGCACTCCTGAACACTGAAGCTTTCTTT.

This clone has just a few counts. The chain carries TRBV4-2 and TRBJ2-7; 10 bases match TRBD2. CDR3 length equals 15 residues. Trimming cost V 1 base and J 0 bases; bases outside gene matches: 0. Germline CDR1 reads LGHNA; CDR2 reads YNFKEQ. CDR3: CASSQGLAGSYEQYF. CDR3 bases: TGTGCCAGCAGCCAAGGACTAGCGGGCTCCTACGAGCAGTACTTC.

The chain joins TRBV7-6 to TRBJ1-2; D might be TRBD1 (5 bases). Per the germline V gene, CDR1 is SGHVS and CDR2 is FNYEAQ. The germline V and J ends were trimmed by 1 base and 8 bases, with 11 bases remaining between them. The CDR3 has 13 amino acids. As DNA, the CDR3 is TGTGCCAGCAGCTTAGGATCGACAGCCGGCTACACCTTC. Protein product: CASSLGSTAGYTF. The variable domain in full, completed from reference TRBV7-6 and TRBJ1-2, reads GAGVSQSPRYKVTKRGQDVALRCDPISGHVSLYWYRQALGQGPEFLTYFNYEAQQDKSGLPNDRFSAERPEGSISTLTIQRTEQRDSAMYRCASSLGSTAGYTFGSGTRLTVV.

This sequence joins TRBV28 and TRBJ1-2, with D tentatively TRBD1 (5 bases). V lost 4 bases to trimming and J lost 8 bases, with 14 bases between them. CDR1 and CDR2 (germline): MDHEN, SYDVKM. This CDR3 is 13 amino acids long. The CDR3 is CASSSGLSQGYTF. CDR3 DNA sequence: TGTGCCAGCAGTTCGGGACTCTCCCAGGGCTACACCTTC.

V is TRBV19 and J is TRBJ2-7, with 10 nucleotides matching TRBD1. V was clipped by 7 bases and J by 0 bases; unmatched bases: 6. CDR1 and CDR2 (germline): LNHDA, SQIVND (reference sequence). This CDR3 spans 15 amino acids. The CDR3 reads CASTTTGGPSYEQYF. For the CDR3, the DNA is TGTGCCAGTACCACGACAGGGGGCCCCTCCTACGAGCAGTACTTC.

This clone appeared a single time. CDR3 protein: CASNKTGNPHNEQFF. CDR3 sequence (DNA): TGTGCCAGCAACAAGACAGGGAATCCCCACAATGAGCAGTTCTTC. This chain joins TRBV5-5 and TRBJ2-1; TRBD1 agrees at 7 bases. Unmatched junction bases numbered 11, after V lost 6 bases and J lost 5 bases. Germline values: CDR1 SGHKS, CDR2 YYEKEE (reference sequence). CDR3 length: 15 amino acids.